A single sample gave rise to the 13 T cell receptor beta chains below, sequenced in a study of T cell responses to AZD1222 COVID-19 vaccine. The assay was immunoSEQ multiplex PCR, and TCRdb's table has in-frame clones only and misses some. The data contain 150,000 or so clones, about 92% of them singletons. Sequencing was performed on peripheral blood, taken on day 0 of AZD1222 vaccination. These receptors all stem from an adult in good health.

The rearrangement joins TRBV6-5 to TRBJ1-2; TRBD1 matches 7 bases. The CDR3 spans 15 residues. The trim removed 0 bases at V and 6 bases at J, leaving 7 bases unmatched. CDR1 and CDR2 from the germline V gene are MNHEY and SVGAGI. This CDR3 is CASSYSLDRENGYTF. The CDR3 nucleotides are TGTGCCAGCAGTTACTCCCTCGACAGGGAGAATGGCTACACCTTC.

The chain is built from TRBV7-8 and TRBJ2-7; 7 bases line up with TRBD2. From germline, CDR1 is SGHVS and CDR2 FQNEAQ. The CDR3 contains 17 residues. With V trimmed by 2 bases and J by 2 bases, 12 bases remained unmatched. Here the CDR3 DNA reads TGTGCCAGCAGCTTAAAGGTCCGATTAGGGACTACCTACGAGCAGTACTTC. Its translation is CASSLKVRLGTTYEQYF.

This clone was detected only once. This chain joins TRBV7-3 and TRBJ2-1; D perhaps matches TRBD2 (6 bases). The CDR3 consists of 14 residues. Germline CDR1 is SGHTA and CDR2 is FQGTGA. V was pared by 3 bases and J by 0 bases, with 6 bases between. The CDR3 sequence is CASSFGGSYNEQFF. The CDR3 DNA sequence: TGTGCCAGCAGCTTCGGGGGCTCCTACAATGAGCAGTTCTTC. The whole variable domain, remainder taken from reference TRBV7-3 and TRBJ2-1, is GAGVSQTPSNKVTEKGKYVELRCDPISGHTALYWYRQSLGQGPEFLIYFQGTGAADDSGLPNDRFFAVRPEGSVSTLKIQRTERGDSAVYLCASSFGGSYNEQFFGPGTRLTVL.

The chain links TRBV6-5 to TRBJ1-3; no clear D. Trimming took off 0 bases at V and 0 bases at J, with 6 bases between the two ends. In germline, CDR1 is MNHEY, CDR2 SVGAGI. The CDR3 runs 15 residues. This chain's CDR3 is CASSYSWSSGNTIYF. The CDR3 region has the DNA TGTGCCAGCAGTTACTCTTGGAGCTCTGGAAACACCATATATTTT.

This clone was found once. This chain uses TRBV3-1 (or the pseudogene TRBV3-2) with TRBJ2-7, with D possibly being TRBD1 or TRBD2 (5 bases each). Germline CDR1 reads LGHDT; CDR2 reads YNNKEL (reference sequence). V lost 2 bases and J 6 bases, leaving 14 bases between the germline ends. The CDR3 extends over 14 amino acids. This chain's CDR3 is CASSQTNRDREQYF. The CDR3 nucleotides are TGTGCCAGCAGCCAAACCAACCGGGACCGCGAGCAGTACTTC.

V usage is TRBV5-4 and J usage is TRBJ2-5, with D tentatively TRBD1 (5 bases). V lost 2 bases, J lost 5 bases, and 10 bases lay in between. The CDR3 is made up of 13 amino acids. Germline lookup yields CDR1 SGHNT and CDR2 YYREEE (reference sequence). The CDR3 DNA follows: TGTGCCAGCAGCTTTAAGGGGATGGAGACCCAGTACTTC. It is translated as CASSFKGMETQYF.

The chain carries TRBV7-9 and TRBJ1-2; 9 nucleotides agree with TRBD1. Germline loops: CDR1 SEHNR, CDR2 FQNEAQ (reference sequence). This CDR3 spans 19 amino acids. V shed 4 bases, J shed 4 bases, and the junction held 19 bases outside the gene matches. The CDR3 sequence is CASSSALWDREEGSYGYTF. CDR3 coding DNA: TGTGCCAGCAGCTCGGCCTTGTGGGACAGGGAGGAAGGGAGCTATGGCTACACCTTC.

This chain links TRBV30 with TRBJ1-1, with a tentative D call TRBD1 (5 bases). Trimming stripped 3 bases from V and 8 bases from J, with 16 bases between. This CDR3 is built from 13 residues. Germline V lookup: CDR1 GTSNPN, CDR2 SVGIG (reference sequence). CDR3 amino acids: CAWSEYGGGEAFF. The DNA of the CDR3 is TGTGCCTGGAGCGAGTATGGGGGAGGCGAAGCTTTCTTT.

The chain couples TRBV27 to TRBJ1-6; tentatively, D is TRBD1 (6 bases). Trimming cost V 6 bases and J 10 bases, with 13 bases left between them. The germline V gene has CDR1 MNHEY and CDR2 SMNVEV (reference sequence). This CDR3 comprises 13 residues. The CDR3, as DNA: TGTGCCAGCAGCCCCCAGGGGAGCTCACCCCTCCACTTT. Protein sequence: CASSPQGSSPLHF.

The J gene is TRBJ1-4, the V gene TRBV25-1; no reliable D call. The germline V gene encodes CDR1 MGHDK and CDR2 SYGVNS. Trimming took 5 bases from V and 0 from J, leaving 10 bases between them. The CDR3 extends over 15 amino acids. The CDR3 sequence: CASSPRVATNEKLFF. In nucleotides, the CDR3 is TGTGCCAGCAGTCCACGTGTTGCAACTAATGAAAAACTGTTTTTT.

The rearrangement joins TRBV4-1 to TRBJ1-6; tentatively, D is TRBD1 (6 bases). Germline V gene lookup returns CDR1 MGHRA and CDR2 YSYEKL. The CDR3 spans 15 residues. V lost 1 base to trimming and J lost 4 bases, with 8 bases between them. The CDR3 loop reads CASSQAGAYNSPLHF. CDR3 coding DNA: TGCGCCAGCAGCCAAGCAGGGGCTTATAATTCACCCCTCCACTTT.

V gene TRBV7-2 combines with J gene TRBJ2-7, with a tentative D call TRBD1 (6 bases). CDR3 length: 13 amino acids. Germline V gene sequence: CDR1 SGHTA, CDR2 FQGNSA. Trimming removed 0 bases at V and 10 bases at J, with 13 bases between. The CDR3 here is CASSLAGAVSQYF. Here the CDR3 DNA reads TGTGCCAGCAGCTTAGCGGGGGCAGTGTCTCAGTACTTC.

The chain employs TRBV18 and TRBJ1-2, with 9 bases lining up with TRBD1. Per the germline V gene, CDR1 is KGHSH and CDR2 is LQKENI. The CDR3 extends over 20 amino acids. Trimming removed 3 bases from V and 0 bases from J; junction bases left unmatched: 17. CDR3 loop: CASSPTGTGLMLVSNYGYTF. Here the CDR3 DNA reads TGTGCCAGCTCACCTACCGGGACAGGGTTAATGCTGGTTTCTAACTATGGCTACACCTTC.